This T cell receptor (beta chain) derives from a study of blood T cell repertoires in COVID-19. At the level of the study: Researchers got acute and convalescent COVID-19 samples from the United States, Italy and Spain.

Germline V CDR1 and CDR2: MDHEN, SYDVKM. V lost 5 bases, J lost 0 bases, and 4 bases stayed unmatched. The CDR3 covers 15 residues. Original handling: Using reference gene primer amplification, nucleated cell counts were estimated. Generated by immunoSEQ multiplex PCR, the TCRdb table keeps only in-frame clones and is missing some. The V and J calls and clone size come from that table; D and trimming were worked out from the DNA. The table records 150,000 to 200,000 clones, roughly 87% of them present only once. The V gene is TRBV28, the J gene TRBJ1-3; 7 bases are shared with TRBD1. The receptor comes from a woman aged 65 to 85 with COVID-19, enrolled during active disease. Sequencing used peripheral blood. The CDR3 spells CASSTGAYSGNTIYF. CDR3 sequence (DNA): TGTGCCAGCAGTACAGGGGCCTACTCTGGAAACACCATATATTTT.